The 7 T cell receptor beta chains below were found in one sample sequenced in a study of somatic mutations in cytotoxic T cells in rheumatoid arthritis (dated by TCRdb to 2016 to 2017). Libraries were constructed by the immunoSEQ multiplex PCR assay. The clones in this table, taken by TCRdb from immuneACCESS, are in-frame only. Not every clone is retained; where verified, under half of the shortfall comes from an unresolved V gene, and the cause of the rest is unknown. For this sample the table gives 15,000 to 20,000 clones, of which nearly 80% were detected only once. Around 22% of the sample comes from the top ten. What was sequenced was CD8+ T cells sorted from blood. These receptors were collected from an adult with rheumatoid arthritis.

The chain couples TRBV5-1 to TRBJ2-5, with 7 bases matching TRBD1. CDR1 is SGHRS and CDR2 is YFSETQ in the germline V gene. Unmatched junction bases numbered 10, after V lost 6 bases and J lost 5 bases. This CDR3 has 14 residues. The CDR3 here is CASNPGGMGETQYF. The CDR3 DNA sequence: TGCGCCAGCAATCCAGGGGGTATGGGGGAGACCCAGTACTTC.

This clone has more than one count but fewer than ten. The rearrangement links TRBV7-8 to TRBJ2-7, with D unresolved. Trimming took 2 bases from V and 0 from J, leaving 5 bases between them. CDR1 is SGHVS, CDR2 FQNEAQ, per germline. The CDR3 runs 13 residues. The CDR3, as DNA: TGTGCCAGCAGCTTAATGAGCTCCTACGAGCAGTACTTC. Translating it yields CASSLMSSYEQYF.

The rearrangement links TRBV5-1 to TRBJ1-3; D gene uncertain. Trimming removed 1 base from V and 1 base from J, with 15 bases in between. The CDR3 is made up of 17 amino acids. Germline assignment: CDR1 SGHRS and CDR2 YFSETQ. CDR3 residues: CASSLTVGSSSGNTIYF. For the CDR3, the DNA is TGCGCCAGCAGCTTGACTGTCGGAAGCTCTTCTGGAAACACCATATATTTT.

CDR3: CASSPSGVAGNTIYF. The CDR3 nucleotides read TGTGCCAGCAGCCCCTCCGGGGTTGCTGGAAACACCATATATTTT. The rearrangement links TRBV7-6 to TRBJ1-3; D unresolved. Germline CDR1 reads SGHVS; CDR2 reads FNYEAQ. Trimming cost V 5 bases and J 2 bases, with 13 bases left between them. The CDR3 is made up of 15 amino acids.

This clone came up once. The V gene is TRBV28, the J gene TRBJ2-2; 11 nucleotides agree with TRBD2. V was clipped by 5 bases and J by 7 bases; unmatched bases: 9. The germline V gene has CDR1 MDHEN and CDR2 SYDVKM. The CDR3 consists of 16 residues. Written as DNA, the CDR3 is TGTGCCAGCAGTGGGCTAGCGGGAGGAATCCTCGGGGAGCTGTTTTTT. As protein: CASSGLAGGILGELFF.

The chain carries TRBV5-6 and TRBJ2-1, with D uncertain. The germline CDR1 and CDR2 sequences are SGHDT and YYEEEE. This CDR3 is 14 amino acids long. Trimming took 2 bases from V and 3 from J, leaving 9 bases between them. As DNA, the CDR3 is TGTGCCAGCAGCTTATGGGGAATCTACAATGAGCAGTTCTTC. Its protein product is CASSLWGIYNEQFF.

The rearrangement uses TRBV5-1 and TRBJ1-1; TRBD1 is a possible D gene (6 bases). CDR3 length equals 14 residues. The V end lost 2 bases, the J end lost 0 bases, and 8 bases lay between the germline ends. Per the germline V gene, CDR1 is SGHRS and CDR2 is YFSETQ. The CDR3 region has the DNA TGCGCCAGCAGCTTAGGACAGATGAACACTGAAGCTTTCTTT. Encoded protein: CASSLGQMNTEAFF.